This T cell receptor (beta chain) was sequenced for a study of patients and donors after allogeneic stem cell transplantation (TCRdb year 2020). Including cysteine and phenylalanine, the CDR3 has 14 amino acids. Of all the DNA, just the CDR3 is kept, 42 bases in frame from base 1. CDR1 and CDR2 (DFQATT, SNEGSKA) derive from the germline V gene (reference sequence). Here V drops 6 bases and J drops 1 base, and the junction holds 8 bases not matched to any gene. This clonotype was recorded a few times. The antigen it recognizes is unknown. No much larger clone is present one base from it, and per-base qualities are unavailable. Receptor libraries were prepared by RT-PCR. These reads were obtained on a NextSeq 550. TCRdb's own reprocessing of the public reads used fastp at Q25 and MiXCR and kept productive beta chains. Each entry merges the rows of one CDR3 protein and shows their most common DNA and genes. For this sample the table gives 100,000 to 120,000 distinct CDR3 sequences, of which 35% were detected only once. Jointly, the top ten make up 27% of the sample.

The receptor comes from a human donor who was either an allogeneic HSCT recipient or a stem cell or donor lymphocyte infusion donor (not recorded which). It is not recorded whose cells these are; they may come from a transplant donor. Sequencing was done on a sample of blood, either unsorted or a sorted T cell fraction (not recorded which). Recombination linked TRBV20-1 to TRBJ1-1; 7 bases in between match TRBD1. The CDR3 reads CSARQGTKNTEAFF. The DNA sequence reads TGCAGTGCGCGACAGGGTACAAAGAACACTGAAGCTTTCTTT.